Listed below are T cell receptor beta chains from one sample, sequenced in a study of T cell clusters in autoimmune cytopenias. One entry per CDR3 protein, without DNA, is what TCRdb gives after re-calling the multiplex PCR reads. The sample totals some 4,400 distinct CDR3 sequences. Sample: peripheral blood. The receptors were sampled from a human donor with an autoimmune cytopenia or autoimmune hepatitis (not recorded which). Each CDR3 is given with its conserved first and last residue. Where a row states a size, it is once, few, many or the class of an expanded clone; other rows omit it.

J: TRBJ2-1; size: .; V: TRBV5-1; CDR3: CASSPVPGGDNEQFF
J: TRBJ2-1; size: .; V: TRBV6-5; CDR3: CASSEQGYNEQFF
J: TRBJ2-1; size: .; V: TRBV6-1; CDR3: CASSEYWENEQFF
J: TRBJ2-3; size: medium-sized; V: TRBV13; CDR3: CASSLAREGTDTQYF
J: TRBJ2-7; size: medium-sized; V: TRBV10-3; CDR3: CAISDNAYEQYF
J: TRBJ1-6; size: medium-sized; V: TRBV6-6; CDR3: CASSRQGHNSPLHF
J: TRBJ2-6; size: medium-sized; V: TRBV6-1; CDR3: CASSPLDSSGANVLTF
J: TRBJ1-4; size: .; V: TRBV4-3; CDR3: CASSQEDDRGGKLFF
J: TRBJ1-2; size: medium-sized; V: TRBV6-5; CDR3: CASRGVGGYTF
J: TRBJ2-3; size: .; V: TRBV20-1; CDR3: CSAPRGVPGGADTQYF
J: TRBJ2-3; size: large; V: TRBV29-1; CDR3: CSVGLAGGTDTQYF
J: TRBJ2-2; size: .; V: TRBV7-9; CDR3: CASTNGGGLNTGELFF
J: TRBJ1-3; size: medium-sized; V: TRBV29-1; CDR3: CSVAPQGAGNTIYF
J: TRBJ1-2; size: .; V: TRBV6-6; CDR3: CASSQSGQAGGGYTF
J: TRBJ2-3; size: medium-sized; V: TRBV11-1; CDR3: CASSPDTRTDTQYF
J: TRBJ2-6; size: medium-sized; V: TRBV6-2/TRBV6-3; CDR3: CASSYGGTSGANVLTF
J: TRBJ2-3; size: .; V: TRBV6-2/TRBV6-3; CDR3: CASRLLGLAGDTDTQYF
J: TRBJ2-3; size: .; V: TRBV12-3/TRBV12-4; CDR3: CASSPDRGTTDTQYF
J: TRBJ1-5; size: .; V: TRBV6-1; CDR3: CASSEAGIRNQPQHF
J: TRBJ2-1; size: .; V: TRBV5-4; CDR3: CASSWPSGLSNEQFF
J: TRBJ1-1; size: .; V: TRBV24-1; CDR3: CATRNRGGTEAFF
J: TRBJ2-7; size: .; V: TRBV7-9; CDR3: CASSPGDRGYEQYF
J: TRBJ2-7; size: .; V: TRBV12-3/TRBV12-4; CDR3: CASSKRQGAISYEQYF
J: TRBJ2-7; size: medium-sized; V: TRBV6-6; CDR3: CASSYFFREPKKLSYEQYF
J: TRBJ2-3; size: medium-sized; V: TRBV24-1; CDR3: CATSDHRKGDTQYF
J: TRBJ2-7; size: .; V: TRBV7-9; CDR3: CASSLLQGIEQYF
J: TRBJ2-1; size: .; V: TRBV6-2/TRBV6-3; CDR3: CASSYSRLAGDNEQFF
J: TRBJ1-5; size: medium-sized; V: TRBV6-5; CDR3: CASSYREGQPQHF
J: TRBJ1-2; size: medium-sized; V: TRBV29-1; CDR3: CSVIVNYGYTF
J: TRBJ2-7; size: medium-sized; V: TRBV19; CDR3: CASRPGQASLYEQYF
J: TRBJ1-6; size: .; V: TRBV11-2; CDR3: CASSLGLQSGSPLHF
J: TRBJ2-3; size: large; V: TRBV29-1; CDR3: CSLYRSSDTQYF
J: TRBJ2-1; size: medium-sized; V: TRBV6-5; CDR3: CASSYVDGVNEQFF
J: TRBJ1-3; size: .; V: TRBV30; CDR3: CAWSGRVSGNTIYF
J: TRBJ2-5; size: .; V: TRBV6-4; CDR3: CASSAEGLAAQETQYF
J: TRBJ2-5; size: .; V: TRBV11-1; CDR3: CASSLGPAGGAETQYF
J: TRBJ2-2; size: medium-sized; V: TRBV30; CDR3: CAWNLGRGLGTGELFF
J: TRBJ2-5; size: .; V: TRBV20-1; CDR3: CSAPGQLRETQYF
J: TRBJ2-5; size: medium-sized; V: TRBV7-2; CDR3: CASSLAGWETQYF
J: TRBJ2-7; size: .; V: TRBV5-3; CDR3: CASSLVGGAITYEQYF
J: TRBJ2-7; size: .; V: TRBV10-3; CDR3: CAITRAENYEQYF
J: TRBJ2-7; size: .; V: TRBV5-4; CDR3: CASSSLGLQYEQYF
J: TRBJ2-3; size: medium-sized; V: TRBV5-6; CDR3: CASSSGLTTDTQYF
J: TRBJ2-3; size: medium-sized; V: TRBV6-2/TRBV6-3; CDR3: CASSSRQVYDTQYF
J: TRBJ1-1; size: .; V: TRBV5-6; CDR3: CASSRNDRVLVEAFF
J: TRBJ2-2; size: large; V: TRBV19; CDR3: CASSIGTGELFF
J: TRBJ2-1; size: .; V: TRBV24-1; CDR3: CATSDLAAVQFF
J: TRBJ1-1; size: .; V: TRBV6-2/TRBV6-3; CDR3: CASNSGGWDTEAFF
J: TRBJ1-4; size: .; V: TRBV7-9; CDR3: CASSLGTGVDEKLFF
J: TRBJ2-7; size: medium-sized; V: TRBV6-5; CDR3: CASSSSRESYEQYF
J: TRBJ2-7; size: .; V: TRBV5-4; CDR3: CASSLQTGTSGSYEQYF
J: TRBJ2-1; size: .; V: TRBV7-2; CDR3: CASSLDWATGEQFF
J: TRBJ1-4; size: .; V: TRBV30; CDR3: CAWGTGTGNEKLFF
J: TRBJ1-1; size: medium-sized; V: TRBV29-1; CDR3: CSVRHGQQPALNTEAFF
J: TRBJ1-5; size: .; V: TRBV30; CDR3: CAWDTGAQPQHF
J: TRBJ1-2; size: .; V: TRBV5-4; CDR3: CASSHSGQGYGYTF
J: TRBJ2-2; size: .; V: TRBV6-2/TRBV6-3; CDR3: CASTTAPNVDGELFF
J: TRBJ1-4; size: medium-sized; V: TRBV12-3/TRBV12-4; CDR3: CASSFMRALTNEKLFF
J: TRBJ2-3; size: .; V: TRBV5-6; CDR3: CASSLRGLAALETDTQYF